The 25 T cell receptor beta chains reported below all come from one sample, sequenced in a study of T cells in localized non-small cell lung cancer. Libraries were prepared by immunoSEQ multiplex PCR; TCRdb keeps only in-frame clonotypes and omits some of them. The data contain nearly 25,000 clones, more than 75% of them seen just once; the ten biggest clones take up 5% to 6.5%. The sequences come from peripheral blood, collected before any cancer treatment. The receptor source for this set is a male donor older than 55 with stage II squamous cell lung carcinoma.

The rearrangement links TRBV7-9 to TRBJ2-1; D gene ambiguous. V lost 1 base and J 6 bases, leaving 7 bases between the germline ends. The CDR3 consists of 13 residues. Germline V gene sequence: CDR1 SEHNR, CDR2 FQNEAQ (reference sequence). CDR3 in DNA: TGTGCCAGCAGCTTAGTTTACCTCAATGAGCAGTTCTTC. It yields the protein CASSLVYLNEQFF.

The chain combines TRBV7-2 with TRBJ2-7, with TRBD2 as a possible D gene (6 bases). Germline V gene lookup returns CDR1 SGHTA and CDR2 FQGNSA. V lost 0 bases and J 6 bases, leaving 15 bases between the germline ends. The CDR3 is made up of 15 amino acids. DNA for the CDR3: TGTGCCAGCAGCTTAGCCGGGGGTTCCTGGATCGAGCAGTACTTC. Residues: CASSLAGGSWIEQYF.

This clone appeared a few times. This sequence joins TRBV6-5 and TRBJ1-2; 9 nucleotides align to TRBD1. V dropped 6 bases and J dropped 9; count of bases not matched to a gene: 8. CDR1 and CDR2 (germline): MNHEY, SVGAGI. The CDR3 length is 13 residues. The CDR3 nucleotides are TGTGCCAGCAGGACCTGGGACAGGGAACGCTACACCTTC. This codes for CASRTWDRERYTF.

This clone occurred once. The genes are TRBV5-6 and TRBJ2-1; D is unclear. There are 15 residues in the CDR3. Germline CDR1 reads SGHDT; CDR2 reads YYEEEE. V dropped 3 bases and J dropped 4 bases, with 14 bases sitting between them. The CDR3 bases are TGTGCCAGCAGCTCCGAACACGCCCCTTACAATGAGCAGTTCTTC. This encodes CASSSEHAPYNEQFF.

The CDR3 here is CASSPLGQGGLAEQFF. The CDR3 coding sequence is TGTGCCAGCAGCCCGTTGGGGCAGGGGGGACTTGCAGAGCAGTTCTTC. J is TRBJ2-1 and V is TRBV7-9, with D possibly matching TRBD1 (7 bases). Trimming shortened V by 5 bases and J by 10 bases, and 24 bases separated the two germline ends. The CDR3 is 16 amino acids. Looked up from germline, CDR1 is SEHNR and CDR2 is FQNEAQ (reference sequence).

V is TRBV6-1 and J is TRBJ2-3, with D unclear. V was shortened by 6 bases and J by 2 bases, with 6 bases between the two germline ends. Germline values: CDR1 MNHNS, CDR2 SASEGT. This CDR3 has 12 amino acids. As DNA, the CDR3 is TGTGCCAGCAGAAGATACACAGATACGCAGTATTTT. The encoded protein is CASRRYTDTQYF.

The V gene is TRBV5-1, the J gene TRBJ1-3; D gene unclear. This CDR3 is built from 14 residues. Germline assignment: CDR1 SGHRS and CDR2 YFSETQ. The ends were cut back, 4 bases at V and 0 bases at J, with 8 bases in the middle. CDR3 DNA: TGCGCCAGCAGCGAGAGCCCCTCTGGAAACACCATATATTTT. This codes for CASSESPSGNTIYF.

The chain couples TRBV6-1 to TRBJ2-1, with a weak D call TRBD2 (5 bases). V gave up 5 bases and J gave up 0 bases, with 11 bases separating them. The CDR3 is made up of 15 amino acids. CDR1 is MNHNS, CDR2 SASEGT, per germline. CDR3 protein: CASSLEDFSYNEQFF. CDR3 bases: TGTGCCAGCAGTCTGGAGGACTTCTCCTACAATGAGCAGTTCTTC.

The chain has TRBV5-1 and TRBJ2-1; D is possibly TRBD1 (5 bases). The V gene's germline CDR1 is SGHRS and CDR2 YFSETQ. This CDR3 region has 17 residues. Trimming took off 2 bases at V and 1 base at J, with 16 bases between the two ends. The CDR3 DNA follows: TGCGCCAGCAGCTTCAAGGCATTGTCAGGGTCCTACAATGAGCAGTTCTTC. This codes for CASSFKALSGSYNEQFF.

The J gene is TRBJ2-7, the V gene TRBV11-2, with TRBD2 as a possible D gene (6 bases). The V gene lost 5 bases and the J gene lost 2 bases, with 13 bases spanning the gap. CDR1 and CDR2 from the germline V gene are SGHAT and FQNNGV. The CDR3 consists of 14 residues. The CDR3, as DNA: TGTGCCAGCAGCCCCGATGGCGGGACCTACGAGCAGTACTTC. Residues: CASSPDGGTYEQYF.

The chain has TRBV5-6 and TRBJ2-4; D ambiguous. Germline V gene sequence: CDR1 SGHDT, CDR2 YYEEEE. The V and J ends lost 3 bases and 9 bases respectively, with 16 bases between them. The CDR3 loop spans 14 amino acids. In nucleotides, the CDR3 is TGTGCCAGCAGCTCTAAACGGATAAACGGCATTCAGTACTTC. Encoded protein: CASSSKRINGIQYF.

The rearrangement links TRBV21-1 to TRBJ2-4. TRBV21-1 has pseudogene status. There are 20 residues in the CDR3. Written as DNA, the CDR3 is TGTGCCAGCAGCAAAGCGCTTTTGTGGGGACGAAAGAATACCAAAAACATTCAGTACTTC. Protein sequence: CASSKALLWGRKNTKNIQYF.

This chain links TRBV2 with TRBJ1-3, with TRBD1 matching over 10 bases. Germline V lookup: CDR1 SNHLY, CDR2 FYNNEI. V trimming: 5 bases; J trimming: 6 bases; junction bases outside the gene matches: 13. The CDR3 runs to 17 residues. The CDR3 DNA sequence: TGTGCCAGCAGTCCCCTTATGGGACAGGGGACGTTAAACACCATATATTTT. As protein: CASSPLMGQGTLNTIYF.

Only one count was recorded for this clone. This rearrangement joins TRBV2 to TRBJ2-6; possibly TRBD1 for D (6 bases). Trimming pared 9 bases from V and 0 bases from J, leaving 9 bases between. Germline V lookup: CDR1 SNHLY, CDR2 FYNNEI. The CDR3 runs 14 residues. Here the CDR3 reads CARGDISGANVLTF. In nucleotides, the CDR3 is TGTGCCAGGGGGGACATCTCTGGGGCCAACGTCCTGACTTTC. Full variable domain (remainder filled in from reference TRBV2 and TRBJ2-6): EPEVTQTPSHQVTQMGQEVILRCVPISNHLYFYWYRQILGQKVEFLVSFYNNEISEKSEIFDDQFSVERPDGSNFTLKIRSTKLEDSAMYFCARGDISGANVLTFGAGSRLTVL.

The gene calls are TRBV6-1 and TRBJ2-1; TRBD2 agrees at 14 bases. With V trimmed by 1 base and J by 7 bases, 0 bases remained unmatched. This CDR3 region has 15 residues. The germline gives CDR1 MNHNS, CDR2 SASEGT. CDR3 nucleotide sequence: TGTGCCAGCAGTGAAGGGACTAGCGGGGGGAATGAGCAGTTCTTC. Protein: CASSEGTSGGNEQFF.

This clone appeared a single time. This chain uses TRBV19 with TRBJ2-4, with D possibly called TRBD1 or TRBD2 (5 bases each). From germline, CDR1 is LNHDA and CDR2 SQIVND (reference sequence). V was cut by 5 bases and J by 4 bases, with 21 bases left in between. The CDR3 is 17 amino acids. CDR3 sequence (DNA): TGTGCCAGTAGTCCCCTCCCCGGGGCCAATACTAAAAACATTCAGTACTTC. As protein: CASSPLPGANTKNIQYF.

V is TRBV5-1 and J is TRBJ2-3; D possibly corresponds to TRBD2 (6 bases). V was cut by 0 bases and J by 0 bases, with 20 bases left in between. CDR3 length equals 19 residues. Germline values: CDR1 SGHRS, CDR2 YFSETQ. Here the CDR3 reads CASSLAPSPWEASTDTQYF. The DNA of the CDR3 is TGCGCCAGCAGCTTGGCCCCCAGCCCATGGGAGGCAAGCACAGATACGCAGTATTTT.

J is TRBJ2-7 and V is TRBV21-1; the table's D call, TRBD2, has no DNA check behind it. TRBV21-1 is given as a pseudogene. The length of the CDR3 is 14 residues. For the CDR3, the DNA is TGTGCCAGCAGCCGAAAGCTAAGTTCCTACGAGCAGTACTTC. Translating gives CASSRKLSSYEQYF.

The genes are TRBV9 and TRBJ2-7, with TRBD1 matching 7 bases. The CDR3 length is 14 residues. J lost 5 bases, V lost 3 bases, and 8 bases had no gene match. Germline CDR1 reads SGDLS; CDR2 reads YYNGEE. DNA for the CDR3: TGTGCCAGCAGCGGACAGGGCGGATCGAACGAGCAGTACTTC. It is translated as CASSGQGGSNEQYF.

V usage is TRBV4-2 and J usage is TRBJ2-3; D is unresolved. The CDR3 has 13 residues. Trimming took 3 bases from V and 2 from J, leaving 6 bases between them. CDR1 is LGHNA, CDR2 YNFKEQ, per germline. Here the CDR3 reads CASSHTYTDTQYF. For the CDR3, the DNA is TGTGCCAGCAGCCATACTTACACAGATACGCAGTATTTT.

The chain links TRBV30 to TRBJ1-2; D gene uncertain. The V end lost 3 bases, the J end lost 3 bases, and 2 bases lay between the germline ends. Germline V CDR1 and CDR2: GTSNPN, SVGIG (reference sequence). The CDR3 covers 10 residues. The CDR3 region has the DNA TGTGCCTGGAGGGACTATGGCTACACCTTC. It specifies CAWRDYGYTF.

The chain carries TRBV5-1 and TRBJ2-3, with a tentative D call TRBD1 (5 bases). Trimming stripped 0 bases from V and 2 bases from J, with 7 bases between. CDR1 and CDR2 (germline): SGHRS, YFSETQ. The CDR3 has 14 amino acids. CDR3 nucleotide sequence: TGCGCCAGCAGCTTGGGACAGTTCACAGATACGCAGTATTTT. Encoded protein: CASSLGQFTDTQYF.

V gene TRBV7-2 combines with J gene TRBJ1-2; possible D gene TRBD1, 5 bases. CDR1 and CDR2 (germline): SGHTA, FQGNSA. Trimming stripped 1 base from V and 8 bases from J, with 17 bases between. This CDR3 is 15 amino acids long. In DNA, the CDR3 is TGTGCCAGCAGCTTAGGGGGCCAGGGCGCTTTCGGCTACACCTTC. This sequence encodes CASSLGGQGAFGYTF.

This rearrangement joins TRBV7-2 to TRBJ2-7; no clear D. The CDR3 length is 13 residues. The germline gives CDR1 SGHTA, CDR2 FQGNSA. Trimming took off 1 base at V and 6 bases at J, with 10 bases between the two ends. The CDR3 coding sequence is TGTGCCAGCAGCTTAGTAGGAGCCTTCGAGCAGTACTTC. Encoded protein: CASSLVGAFEQYF.

This clone has a single count. This chain uses TRBV29-1 with TRBJ2-3; D call uncertain. V gave up 4 bases and J gave up 6 bases, with 14 bases separating them. Germline CDR1 and CDR2: SQVTM and ANQGSEA. The CDR3 contains 13 residues. The chain's CDR3 is CSVVVAGRDTQYF. The CDR3, as DNA: TGCAGCGTTGTGGTAGCAGGAAGGGATACGCAGTATTTT.